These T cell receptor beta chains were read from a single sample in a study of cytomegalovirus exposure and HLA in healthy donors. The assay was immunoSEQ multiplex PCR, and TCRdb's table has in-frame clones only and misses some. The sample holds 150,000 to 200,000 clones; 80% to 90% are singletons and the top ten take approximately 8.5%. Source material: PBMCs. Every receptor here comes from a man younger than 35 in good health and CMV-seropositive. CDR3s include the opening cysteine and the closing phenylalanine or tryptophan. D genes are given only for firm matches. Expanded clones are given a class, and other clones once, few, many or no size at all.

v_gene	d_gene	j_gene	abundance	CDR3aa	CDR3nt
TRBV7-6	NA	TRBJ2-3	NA	CASSPPDRMGTDTQYF	TGTGCCAGCAGCCCGCCCGACAGGATGGGCACAGATACGCAGTATTTT
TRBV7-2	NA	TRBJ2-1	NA	CASSSKRADNEQFF	TGTGCCAGCAGCTCGAAGAGGGCCGACAATGAGCAGTTCTTC
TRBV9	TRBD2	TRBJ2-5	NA	CASTRTSGGEETQYF	TGTGCCAGCACCCGAACTAGCGGGGGGGAAGAGACCCAGTACTTC
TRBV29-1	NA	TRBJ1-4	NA	CSTRDRANEKLFF	TGCAGCACACGTGACAGAGCCAATGAAAAACTGTTTTTT
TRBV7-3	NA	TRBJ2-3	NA	CASSLMGPGAGQDTQYF	TGTGCCAGCAGCTTAATGGGGCCTGGGGCCGGACAAGATACGCAGTATTTT
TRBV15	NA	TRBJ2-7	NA	CATSREGSRASYEQYF	TGTGCCACCAGCAGAGAAGGTAGCAGGGCTTCCTACGAGCAGTACTTC
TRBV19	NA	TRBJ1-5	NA	CASSMKGRGNQPQHF	TGTGCCAGTAGTATGAAGGGGCGCGGCAATCAGCCCCAGCATTTT
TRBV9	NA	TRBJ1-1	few	CASSGGDALNTEAFF	TGTGCCAGCAGCGGGGGGGACGCGTTAAACACTGAAGCTTTCTTT
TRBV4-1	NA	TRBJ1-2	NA	CASSQGLRVSGYTF	TGCGCCAGCAGCCAAGGATTGAGAGTTAGTGGCTACACCTTC
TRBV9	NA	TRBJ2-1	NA	CASSPRAYNEQFF	TGTGCCAGCAGCCCCCGGGCCTACAATGAGCAGTTCTTC
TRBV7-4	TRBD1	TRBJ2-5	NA	CASSLVRGRRETQYF	TGTGCCAGCAGCTTAGTCAGGGGGCGCAGGGAGACCCAGTACTTC
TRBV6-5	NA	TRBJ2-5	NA	CASRDTGEETQYF	TGTGCCAGTAGGGACACCGGAGAGGAGACCCAGTACTTC
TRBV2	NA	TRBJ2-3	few	CASSEGASGTDTQYF	TGTGCCAGCAGTGAAGGGGCCTCTGGCACAGATACGCAGTATTTT
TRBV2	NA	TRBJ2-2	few	CASSDRGSTGELFF	TGTGCCAGCAGTGACAGGGGTAGTACCGGGGAGCTGTTTTTT
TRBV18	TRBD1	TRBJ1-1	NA	CASSPYLRDRGLNTEAFF	TGTGCCAGCTCACCATATCTCCGAGACAGGGGCTTGAACACTGAAGCTTTCTTT
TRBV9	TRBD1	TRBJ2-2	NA	CASSPRTGGTGELFF	TGTGCCAGCAGCCCTAGGACAGGGGGCACCGGGGAGCTGTTTTTT
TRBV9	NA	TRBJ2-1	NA	CASSVGSGNEQFF	TGTGCCAGCAGCGTAGGATCGGGGAATGAGCAGTTCTTC
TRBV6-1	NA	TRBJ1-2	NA	CASRHRDTYGYTF	TGTGCCAGCAGGCACCGGGACACTTATGGCTACACCTTC
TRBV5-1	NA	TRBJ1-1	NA	CASSLANFQNTEAFF	TGCGCCAGCAGCTTGGCCAACTTTCAGAACACTGAAGCTTTCTTT
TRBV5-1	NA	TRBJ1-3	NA	CASSPDQGTGNTIYF	TGCGCCAGCAGCCCTGACCAGGGAACTGGAAACACCATATATTTT
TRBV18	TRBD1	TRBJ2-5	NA	CASSPGTGNTETQYF	TGTGCCAGCTCACCCGGGACAGGGAATACAGAGACCCAGTACTTC
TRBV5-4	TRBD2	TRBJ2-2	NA	CASRKAGGPVGELFF	TGTGCCAGCAGAAAAGCGGGGGGGCCTGTCGGGGAGCTGTTTTTT
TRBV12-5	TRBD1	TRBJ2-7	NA	CASGLLSRGQGPFSSYEQYF	TGTGCTAGTGGTTTGCTTTCCAGGGGACAGGGACCGTTTAGCTCCTACGAACAGTACTTC
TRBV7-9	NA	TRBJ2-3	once	CASSLGSGTLTDTQYF	TGTGCCAGCAGCTTAGGCTCGGGGACTCTGACAGATACGCAGTATTTT
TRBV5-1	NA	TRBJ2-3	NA	CASSLGGTGQADTQYF	TGCGCCAGCAGCTTGGGGGGGACTGGCCAAGCGGATACGCAGTATTTT
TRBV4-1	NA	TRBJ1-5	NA	CASSQVGGGNQPQHF	TGCGCCAGCAGCCAAGTCGGAGGGGGCAATCAGCCCCAGCATTTT
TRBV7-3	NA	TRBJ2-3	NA	CASSYGTSPDTQYF	TGTGCCAGCAGCTATGGGACAAGCCCAGATACGCAGTATTTT
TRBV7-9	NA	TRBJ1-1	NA	CSSSLIRVAVTEAFF	TGTTCCAGCAGCTTAATTCGGGTAGCGGTAACTGAAGCTTTCTTT
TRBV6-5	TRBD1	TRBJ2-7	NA	CASSSDDRGAYEQYF	TGTGCCAGCAGTTCCGATGACAGGGGGGCCTACGAGCAGTACTTC
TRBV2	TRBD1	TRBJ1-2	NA	CASPQGQGPYGYTF	TGTGCCAGTCCGCAGGGACAGGGGCCCTATGGCTACACCTTC
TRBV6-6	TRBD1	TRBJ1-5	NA	CASSLGQGAGNQPQHF	TGTGCCAGCAGTTTGGGGCAGGGGGCTGGCAATCAGCCCCAGCATTTT
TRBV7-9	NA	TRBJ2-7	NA	CSSSPSIEQYF	TGTTCCAGCAGCCCCAGTATAGAGCAGTACTTC
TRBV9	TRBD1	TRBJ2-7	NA	CASSEQGKASYEQYF	TGTGCCAGCAGCGAACAGGGGAAGGCCTCCTACGAGCAGTACTTC
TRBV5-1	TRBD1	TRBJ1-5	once	CASSSGGNSNQPQHF	TGCGCCAGCAGCTCAGGGGGGAATAGCAATCAGCCCCAGCATTTT
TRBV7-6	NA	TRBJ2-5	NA	CASSLTRKGETQYF	TGTGCCAGCAGCTTAACTAGGAAAGGGGAGACCCAGTACTTC
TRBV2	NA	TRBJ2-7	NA	CASSEQGRSYEQYF	TGTGCCAGCAGTGAGCAGGGGCGTTCCTACGAGCAGTACTTC
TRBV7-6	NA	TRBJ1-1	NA	CASRSGGATEAFF	TGTGCCAGCAGGTCCGGGGGGGCAACTGAAGCTTTCTTT
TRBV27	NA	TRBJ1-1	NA	CASSLTANTEAFF	TGTGCCAGCAGTTTGACAGCCAACACTGAAGCTTTCTTT
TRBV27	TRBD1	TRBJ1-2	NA	CASRPLDRGANYGYTF	TGTGCCAGCAGACCATTGGACAGGGGTGCTAACTATGGCTACACCTTC
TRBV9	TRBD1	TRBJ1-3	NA	CASSKGQGGNTIYF	TGTGCCAGCAGCAAGGGACAGGGAGGAAACACCATATATTTT